These 32 T cell receptor beta chains were all obtained from the same sample, sequenced in a study of blood T cell repertoires in COVID-19. Repertoires were generated with immunoSEQ multiplex PCR, while TCRdb's copy carries only in-frame clones and drops some. This sample has some 500,000 clones, with 85% to 90% found just once. Sequenced: peripheral blood. The origin of the receptors is a woman in her 50s with COVID-19, enrolled during active disease.

The gene calls are TRBV27 and TRBJ1-1, with D unresolved. Germline V gene data show CDR1 as MNHEY and CDR2 as SMNVEV (reference sequence). The CDR3 consists of 16 residues. V lost 6 bases and J lost 4, with 21 bases in between. The CDR3 here is CASSLNVPSVFTEAFF. The CDR3 coding sequence is TGTGCCAGCAGCCTAAATGTTCCAAGTGTATTCACTGAAGCTTTCTTT.

The chain combines TRBV5-4 with TRBJ2-1; perhaps TRBD1 as D (5 bases). V shed 6 bases and J shed 1 base, with 17 bases lying between them. The CDR3 is 16 amino acids. Germline V gives CDR1 SGHNT, CDR2 YYREEE (reference sequence). CDR3 residues: CASTVNRKRSYNEQFF. The CDR3 DNA reads as TGTGCCAGCACCGTCAACAGGAAAAGATCCTACAATGAGCAGTTCTTC.

This clone was found once. The chain is built from TRBV24-1 and TRBJ2-3; 8 bases are shared with TRBD2. J was trimmed by 4 bases and V by 5 bases; bases with no gene match: 4. Germline CDR1 KGHDR, CDR2 SFDVKD. The CDR3 is 14 amino acids. The CDR3 loop reads CATSVTGGPDTQYF. In DNA, the CDR3 is TGTGCCACCAGTGTGACGGGGGGGCCAGATACGCAGTATTTT.

The chain recombines TRBV6-6 with TRBJ1-2, with 7 bases matching TRBD1. This CDR3 has 15 residues. With 2 bases clipped from V and 8 bases from J, the junction kept 11 bases outside the gene matches. The germline gives CDR1 MNHNY, CDR2 SVGAGI (reference sequence). CDR3 region: CASSYAGTEGGGYTF. The CDR3 DNA is TGTGCCAGCAGTTACGCCGGGACAGAGGGAGGAGGCTACACCTTC.

J is TRBJ2-7 and V is TRBV4-1; D remains unclear. The V gene lost 0 bases and the J gene lost 3 bases, with 15 bases spanning the gap. Germline CDR1 is MGHRA and CDR2 is YSYEKL. This CDR3 has 16 residues. The CDR3 DNA follows: TGCGCCAGCAGCCAAGATCGACTCTCTCCCCACTACGAGCAGTACTTC. Protein sequence: CASSQDRLSPHYEQYF.

This chain joins TRBV11-2 and TRBJ1-1, with D unclear. Germline CDR1 and CDR2: SGHAT and FQNNGV. The germline V and J ends were trimmed by 4 bases and 1 base, with 10 bases remaining between them. This CDR3 is built from 14 residues. Here the CDR3 reads CASSSYSKNTEAFF. The CDR3 coding sequence is TGTGCCAGCAGCTCCTACTCTAAGAACACTGAAGCTTTCTTT.

The chain employs TRBV27 and TRBJ2-1; 7 positions match TRBD1. Germline CDR1 reads MNHEY; CDR2 reads SMNVEV (reference sequence). This CDR3 contains 17 residues. With 5 bases clipped from V and 4 bases from J, the junction kept 14 bases outside the gene matches. CDR3 protein: CASSLKGLGQTYNEQFF. CDR3 nucleotides: TGTGCCAGCAGTCTAAAGGGTTTGGGACAGACATACAATGAGCAGTTCTTC.

The CDR3 DNA reads as TGCAGTGCTAGTGGTCAGTACCAAGAGGAGGAGCAGTACTTC. It yields the protein CSASGQYQEEEQYF. The chain carries TRBV20-1 and TRBJ2-7; D uncertain. V was clipped by 3 bases and J by 7 bases, with 19 bases between them. The CDR3 consists of 14 residues. Germline V lookup: CDR1 DFQATT, CDR2 SNEGSKA (reference sequence).

Here the CDR3 DNA reads TGTGCCAGTAGTATACAGGGGTCGAACACCGGGGAGCTGTTTTTT. This sequence encodes CASSIQGSNTGELFF. J is TRBJ2-2 and V is TRBV19; TRBD1 is a possible D gene (6 bases). CDR3 length: 15 amino acids. V shed 2 bases and J shed 0 bases, with 7 bases lying between them. Per the germline V gene, CDR1 is LNHDA and CDR2 is SQIVND (reference sequence).

The chain employs TRBV9 and TRBJ2-3; 16 bases line up with TRBD2. After removal of 4 bases from V and 9 bases from J, the junction contained 11 bases not matched to a gene. Germline V lookup: CDR1 SGDLS, CDR2 YYNGEE. The CDR3 consists of 17 residues. The DNA of the CDR3 is TGTGCCAGCAGCCCCCAACCGGGACTAGCGGGGGGGACCACGCAGTATTTT. The encoded protein is CASSPQPGLAGGTTQYF.

The chain combines TRBV11-3 with TRBJ2-7; D unclear. Per the germline V gene, CDR1 is SGHNT and CDR2 is YENEEA. The CDR3 runs to 13 residues. V was pared by 0 bases and J by 5 bases, with 8 bases between. The CDR3 sequence: CASSLESSDEQYF. The CDR3 DNA sequence: TGTGCCAGCAGCTTAGAATCTTCGGACGAGCAGTACTTC.

The chain is built from TRBV19 and TRBJ1-5; TRBD1 is a possible D gene (5 bases). V was pared by 6 bases and J by 7 bases, with 19 bases between. In germline, CDR1 is LNHDA, CDR2 SQIVND (reference sequence). This CDR3 region has 15 residues. The CDR3 sequence: CASSGGRFDEQPQHF. DNA for the CDR3: TGTGCCAGTAGCGGGGGGAGGTTCGATGAACAGCCCCAGCATTTT.

The genes are TRBV2 and TRBJ2-3; D might be TRBD1 (6 bases). The ends were cut back, 11 bases at V and 4 bases at J, with 13 bases in the middle. Germline CDR1 SNHLY, CDR2 FYNNEI. The CDR3 is 12 amino acids. CDR3 in DNA: TGTGCCGGGACAAAAGTCGCAGATACGCAGTATTTT. This sequence encodes CAGTKVADTQYF. The full variable domain, in which reference TRBV2 and TRBJ2-3 provide the parts outside the CDR3, is EPEVTQTPSHQVTQMGQEVILRCVPISNHLYFYWYRQILGQKVEFLVSFYNNEISEKSEIFDDQFSVERPDGSNFTLKIRSTKLEDSAMYFCAGTKVADTQYFGPGTRLTVL.

V and J are TRBV29-1 and TRBJ1-1, with 10 bases matching TRBD1. From germline, CDR1 is SQVTM and CDR2 ANQGSEA. The V gene end was trimmed by 7 bases and the J gene end by 2 bases; junction bases not matched to a gene: 10. This CDR3 spans 15 amino acids. The CDR3, as DNA: TGCAGCGCTGCGGGTGACAGGGGGCTCAACACTGAAGCTTTCTTT. This gives the protein CSAAGDRGLNTEAFF.

The chain links TRBV29-1 to TRBJ1-1; D call uncertain. V was pared by 2 bases and J by 2 bases, with 6 bases between. CDR1 and CDR2 (germline): SQVTM, ANQGSEA. The CDR3 is 12 residues long. The CDR3 loop is CSVESGNTEAFF. The CDR3 coding sequence is TGCAGCGTTGAATCGGGAAACACTGAAGCTTTCTTT.

The chain is built from TRBV3-1 (or the pseudogene TRBV3-2) and TRBJ2-3, with 9 bases fitting TRBD2. Trimming removed 1 base from V and 4 bases from J; junction bases left unmatched: 12. The CDR3 length is 18 residues. CDR1 is LGHDT, CDR2 YNNKEL, per germline (reference sequence). The CDR3, as DNA: TGTGCCAGCAGCCAAGGCCAGGGAAGCGGGGGGTTCTCAGATACGCAGTATTTT. Translation gives CASSQGQGSGGFSDTQYF.

The rearrangement links TRBV27 to TRBJ1-1; 7 bases line up with TRBD1. Germline V gene sequence: CDR1 MNHEY, CDR2 SMNVEV (reference sequence). Trimming took 4 bases from V and 1 from J; bases not matched to a gene: 3. This CDR3 has 14 residues. CDR3 sequence (DNA): TGTGCCAGCAGTTCGGGACAGAGGAACACTGAAGCTTTCTTT. This gives the protein CASSSGQRNTEAFF.

The rearrangement links TRBV6-5 to TRBJ1-2; D call uncertain. V lost 8 bases and J 5 bases, leaving 12 bases between the germline ends. CDR1 is MNHEY, CDR2 SVGAGI, per germline. This CDR3 is 12 amino acids long. The CDR3 here is CASGPRGYGYTF. CDR3 nucleotides: TGTGCCAGCGGTCCTCGAGGGTATGGCTACACCTTC.

This sequence joins TRBV6-5 and TRBJ1-5, with 9 positions matching TRBD1. Germline CDR1 reads MNHEY; CDR2 reads SVGAGI. CDR3 size: 16 residues. The ends lost 0 bases at V and 6 bases at J; junction bases unmatched: 6. The CDR3 reads CASSYSGTGLGQPQHF. Written as DNA, the CDR3 is TGTGCCAGCAGTTACTCCGGGACAGGGTTAGGTCAGCCCCAGCATTTT.

This sequence joins TRBV5-1 and TRBJ1-1; TRBD1 aligns across 7 bases. The CDR3 sequence is 15 residues long. Germline-derived CDR1 and CDR2 are SGHRS and YFSETQ. Trimming removed 4 bases from V and 0 bases from J; junction bases left unmatched: 6. The chain's CDR3 is CASSGATGVNTEAFF. As DNA, the CDR3 is TGCGCCAGCAGCGGAGCTACAGGGGTGAACACTGAAGCTTTCTTT. The whole variable domain, filled in from reference TRBV5-1 and TRBJ1-1, reads KAGVTQTPRYLIKTRGQQVTLSCSPISGHRSVSWYQQTPGQGLQFLFEYFSETQRNKGNFPGRFSGRQFSNSRSEMNVSTLELGDSALYLCASSGATGVNTEAFFGQGTRLTVV.

CDR3 sequence (DNA): TGTGCCAGCAGGGACACTTACACTGAAGCTTTCTTT. The encoded protein is CASRDTYTEAFF. The gene calls are TRBV12-3 or TRBV12-4 and TRBJ1-1, with a possible D match to TRBD1 (5 bases). V lost 6 bases and J 3 bases, leaving 8 bases between the germline ends. This CDR3 has 12 amino acids.

This CDR3 reads CASSSVGSFSGNTIYF. CDR3 DNA: TGTGCCAGCAGCTCCGTGGGCAGCTTCTCTGGAAACACCATATATTTT. This sequence joins TRBV11-2 and TRBJ1-3, with no clear D. Deletions cut 4 bases from V and 0 bases from J, with 13 bases between. The CDR3 sequence is 16 residues long. Germline assignment: CDR1 SGHAT and CDR2 FQNNGV.

The chain has TRBV21-1 and TRBJ2-1; the listed D gene, TRBD1, was not tested against the DNA. TRBV21-1 is tagged as a pseudogene. The CDR3 contains 16 residues. The CDR3 nucleotides are TGTGCCAGCAGCCTTAGATGGGGCGGTCACTTCAATGAGCAGTTCTTC. Protein: CASSLRWGGHFNEQFF.

The chain links TRBV29-1 to TRBJ1-5; 11 positions agree with TRBD1. The V and J ends lost 8 bases and 5 bases, in that order; junction bases with no gene match: 8. The CDR3 has 14 residues. CDR1 and CDR2 (germline): SQVTM, ANQGSEA. The CDR3 spells CSSQGQGADQPQHF. CDR3 sequence (DNA): TGCAGCTCCCAAGGACAGGGGGCCGATCAGCCCCAGCATTTT. The complete variable domain, with remaining parts taken from reference TRBV29-1 and TRBJ1-5, reads SAVISQKPSRDICQRGTSLTIQCQVDSQVTMMFWYRQQPGQSLTLIATANQGSEATYESGFVIDKFPISRPNLTFSTLTVSNMSPEDSSIYLCSSQGQGADQPQHFGDGTRLSIL.

This chain joins TRBV11-2 and TRBJ2-7; possibly TRBD2 for D (7 bases). The germline V gene has CDR1 SGHAT and CDR2 FQNNGV. Trimming removed 5 bases at V and 3 bases at J, with 20 bases between. This CDR3 is built from 16 residues. CDR3 in amino acids: CASSPVGGRPVYEQYF. The DNA for the CDR3 is TGTGCCAGCAGCCCGGTGGGGGGGCGGCCGGTCTACGAGCAGTACTTC.

The genes are TRBV7-2 and TRBJ2-5; 8 nucleotides match TRBD2. The CDR3 contains 16 residues. The V segment lost 4 bases and the J segment 4 bases; nucleotides outside the gene matches: 11. The germline gives CDR1 SGHTA, CDR2 FQGNSA. CDR3 residues: CASSSQSGGLGETQYF. The DNA of the CDR3 is TGTGCCAGCAGCTCTCAAAGCGGGGGATTGGGAGAGACCCAGTACTTC.

The V gene is TRBV19, the J gene TRBJ2-3, with D perhaps matching TRBD1 (6 bases). Deletions cut 5 bases from V and 6 bases from J, with 12 bases between. CDR3 length equals 13 residues. Germline-derived CDR1 and CDR2 are LNHDA and SQIVND (reference sequence). The DNA of the CDR3 is TGTGCCAGTAGTGGAGGCAGGGGTGATACGCAGTATTTT. Its translation is CASSGGRGDTQYF. The variable domain in full, with the rest retrieved from reference TRBV19 and TRBJ2-3, is DGGITQSPKYLFRKEGQNVTLSCEQNLNHDAMYWYRQDPGQGLRLIYYSQIVNDFQKGDIAEGYSVSREKKESFPLTVTSAQKNPTAFYLCASSGGRGDTQYFGPGTRLTVL.

The rearrangement uses TRBV5-1 and TRBJ2-1; unclear D gene. This CDR3 is 14 amino acids long. V was pared by 2 bases and J by 0 bases, with 6 bases between. CDR1 and CDR2 from the germline V gene are SGHRS and YFSETQ. Here the CDR3 DNA reads TGCGCCAGCAGCTTCTTTAGCTCCTACAATGAGCAGTTCTTC. Translation gives CASSFFSSYNEQFF. The whole variable domain, remainder taken from reference TRBV5-1 and TRBJ2-1, is KAGVTQTPRYLIKTRGQQVTLSCSPISGHRSVSWYQQTPGQGLQFLFEYFSETQRNKGNFPGRFSGRQFSNSRSEMNVSTLELGDSALYLCASSFFSSYNEQFFGPGTRLTVL.

The chain links TRBV6-5 to TRBJ2-1; maybe TRBD1 (6 bases). The CDR3 has 14 amino acids. The germline V gene has CDR1 MNHEY and CDR2 SVGAGI. The ends were cut back, 2 bases at V and 7 bases at J, with 12 bases in the middle. CDR3 region: CASSYGARGNEQFF. The CDR3 DNA is TGTGCCAGCAGTTACGGGGCCAGGGGTAATGAGCAGTTCTTC.

This CDR3 is CASSLGQGVSGYTF. DNA of the CDR3: TGCGCCAGCAGCTTGGGGCAGGGGGTTAGTGGCTACACCTTC. The rearrangement joins TRBV5-1 to TRBJ1-2, with 7 positions matching TRBD1. With 0 bases clipped from V and 7 bases from J, the junction kept 6 bases outside the gene matches. This CDR3 has 14 amino acids. Per germline, CDR1 SGHRS and CDR2 YFSETQ.

The V gene is TRBV4-1, the J gene TRBJ1-6; D is ambiguous. The CDR3 covers 17 residues. Germline V gene data show CDR1 as MGHRA and CDR2 as YSYEKL. V was trimmed by 1 base and J by 1 base, leaving 11 bases between them. The CDR3 DNA sequence: TGCGCCAGCAGCCAAGGGGGAGAGTGGTCCTATAATTCACCCCTCCACTTT. Translation: CASSQGGEWSYNSPLHF.

The rearrangement uses TRBV6-1 and TRBJ2-7, with D maybe TRBD2 (6 bases). This CDR3 region has 15 residues. CDR1 MNHNS and CDR2 SASEGT come from the germline V gene. V was pared by 2 bases and J by 0 bases, with 11 bases between. CDR3: CASSEREAASYEQYF. CDR3 in DNA: TGTGCCAGCAGTGAAAGGGAGGCGGCCTCCTACGAGCAGTACTTC.